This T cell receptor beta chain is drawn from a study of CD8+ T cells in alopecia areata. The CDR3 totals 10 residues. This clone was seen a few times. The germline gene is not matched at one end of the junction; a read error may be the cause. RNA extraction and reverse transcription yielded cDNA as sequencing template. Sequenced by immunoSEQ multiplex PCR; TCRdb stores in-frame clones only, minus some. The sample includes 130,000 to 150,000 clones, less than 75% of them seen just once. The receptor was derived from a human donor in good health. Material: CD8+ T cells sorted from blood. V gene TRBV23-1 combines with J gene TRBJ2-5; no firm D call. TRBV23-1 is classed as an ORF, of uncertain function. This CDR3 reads CASSQGTQYF. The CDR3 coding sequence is TGCGCCAGCAGTCAAGGGACCCAGTACTTC.